This passage covers 21 T cell receptor beta chains from one sample sequenced in a study of blood T cell repertoires in COVID-19. The repertoire was sequenced with immunoSEQ multiplex PCR; TCRdb's copy has only in-frame clones and lacks some. This sample has under 300,000 clones, with 86% found just once. Sequencing used peripheral blood. The receptors come from a man younger than 30 with active or convalescent COVID-19.

This clone appeared once. The rearrangement links TRBV6-5 to TRBJ1-2; 8 bases line up with TRBD1. Per germline, CDR1 MNHEY and CDR2 SVGAGI. V dropped 2 bases and J dropped 4; count of bases not matched to a gene: 6. This CDR3 has 15 amino acids. CDR3 loop: CASSYPTGGGYGYTF. The CDR3 DNA follows: TGTGCCAGCAGTTACCCTACAGGGGGTGGCTATGGCTACACCTTC.

The J gene is TRBJ2-7, the V gene TRBV6-5; 7 positions match TRBD1. CDR1 is MNHEY, CDR2 SVGAGI, per germline. The CDR3 is 13 amino acids. V lost 5 bases, J lost 3 bases, and 4 bases stayed unmatched. The CDR3 is CASSRPGGYEQYF. The DNA of the CDR3 is TGTGCCAGCAGTCGGCCAGGGGGCTACGAGCAGTACTTC.

The CDR3 sequence is CASSLRPDQGQDEKLFF. The CDR3 DNA reads as TGTGCCAGCAGCCTTAGACCGGATCAAGGACAGGATGAAAAACTGTTTTTT. The chain links TRBV2 to TRBJ1-4, with TRBD1 identical over 7 bases. Trimming took 6 bases from V and 6 from J; bases not matched to a gene: 16. This CDR3 has 17 residues. Germline CDR1 and CDR2: SNHLY and FYNNEI.

This sequence joins TRBV6-5 and TRBJ2-2; 7 bases match TRBD2. CDR3 length: 13 amino acids. The V and J ends lost 9 bases and 6 bases, in that order; junction bases with no gene match: 7. The germline gives CDR1 MNHEY, CDR2 SVGAGI. The CDR3 sequence is CASTPTSPGELFF. CDR3 DNA sequence: TGTGCCAGTACCCCGACTAGCCCCGGGGAGCTGTTTTTT.

This chain's CDR3 is CASRSGTSGPLSSYEQYF. DNA for the CDR3: TGTGCCAGCAGATCCGGGACTAGCGGGCCGCTGAGCTCCTACGAGCAGTACTTC. J is TRBJ2-7 and V is TRBV27, with TRBD2 matching over 12 bases. The germline V gene has CDR1 MNHEY and CDR2 SMNVEV (reference sequence). J lost 0 bases, V lost 6 bases, and 12 bases had no gene match. The length of the CDR3 is 18 residues.

This chain joins TRBV11-2 and TRBJ2-7; TRBD2 might be the D (6 bases). Germline-derived CDR1 and CDR2 are SGHAT and FQNNGV. Trimming left V 0 bases short and J 3 bases short, with 18 bases between. This CDR3 has 17 amino acids. The CDR3 DNA reads as TGTGCCAGCAGCTTAGATCGGAGCCTTGGGGGAGGCTACGAGCAGTACTTC. Its translation: CASSLDRSLGGGYEQYF.

The rearrangement uses TRBV12-3 or TRBV12-4 and TRBJ2-7, with unresolved D. The CDR3 runs 13 residues. The germline V and J ends were trimmed by 5 bases and 0 bases, with 8 bases remaining between them. Here the CDR3 reads CASSKLASYEQYF. Written as DNA, the CDR3 is TGTGCCAGCAGTAAACTTGCCTCCTACGAGCAGTACTTC.

The genes are TRBV20-1 and TRBJ2-3; TRBD2 agrees at 11 bases. Germline V CDR1 and CDR2: DFQATT, SNEGSKA (reference sequence). The J segment lost 0 bases and the V segment lost 6 bases, leaving 17 bases of the junction unmatched. The CDR3 loop spans 19 amino acids. The CDR3 nucleotides read TGCAGTGCGAGTCTTTGGACTAGCGGGTCGTATGCTAGCACAGATACGCAGTATTTT. Encoded protein: CSASLWTSGSYASTDTQYF.

V usage is TRBV18 and J usage is TRBJ2-7; TRBD1 aligns across 9 bases. Per germline, CDR1 KGHSH and CDR2 LQKENI. The V segment lost 2 bases and the J segment 6 bases; nucleotides outside the gene matches: 5. The length of the CDR3 is 14 residues. CDR3 DNA sequence: TGTGCCAGCTCACCAGGGACAGGGTCCGTCGAGCAGTACTTC. Amino acids: CASSPGTGSVEQYF.

The chain employs TRBV7-3 and TRBJ2-5, with TRBD2 matching 12 bases. The ends lost 3 bases at V and 5 bases at J; junction bases unmatched: 7. This CDR3 is 16 amino acids long. CDR1 and CDR2 from the germline V gene are SGHTA and FQGTGA. The CDR3 reads CASSFGGLAGYETQYF. The CDR3 DNA sequence: TGTGCCAGCAGCTTTGGAGGACTAGCGGGATACGAGACCCAGTACTTC. The full variable domain, with the rest looked up from reference TRBV7-3 and TRBJ2-5, is GAGVSQTPSNKVTEKGKYVELRCDPISGHTALYWYRQSLGQGPEFLIYFQGTGAADDSGLPNDRFFAVRPEGSVSTLKIQRTERGDSAVYLCASSFGGLAGYETQYFGPGTRLLVL.

Note on this clone: The sample has other DNA sequences that encode this CDR3 too. This sequence joins TRBV6-2 or TRBV6-3 and TRBJ2-1; D unclear. This CDR3 has 11 amino acids. Trimming removed 2 bases from V and 8 bases from J, with 4 bases in between. In germline, CDR1 is MNHEY, CDR2 SVGEGT. This chain's CDR3 is CASSYGHEQFF. The DNA for the CDR3 is TGTGCCAGCAGTTACGGCCATGAGCAGTTCTTC.

V usage is TRBV6-5 and J usage is TRBJ2-7; 7 bases map to TRBD1. Germline CDR1 is MNHEY and CDR2 is SVGAGI. The CDR3 extends over 16 amino acids. Germline trimming cut 3 bases from V and 7 bases from J; bases unmatched to any gene: 15. CDR3 bases: TGTGCCAGCAGTTATTCAATCCACCACAGGGGTGAGGAGCAGTACTTC. Protein sequence: CASSYSIHHRGEEQYF.

V gene TRBV6-5 combines with J gene TRBJ2-7; 7 positions match TRBD2. The CDR3 has 10 residues. Germline loops: CDR1 MNHEY, CDR2 SVGAGI. Unmatched junction bases numbered 2, after V lost 8 bases and J lost 7 bases. In nucleotides, the CDR3 is TGTGCCAGCGGGGAGGGGGAGCAGTACTTC. Translating it yields CASGEGEQYF.

The chain has TRBV28 and TRBJ1-5; D is uncertain. Trimming stripped 3 bases from V and 5 bases from J, with 11 bases between. The CDR3 totals 14 residues. Germline V gene data show CDR1 as MDHEN and CDR2 as SYDVKM. Here the CDR3 DNA reads TGTGCCAGCAGTTTTATGAGGGAATATCAGCCCCAGCATTTT. Protein: CASSFMREYQPQHF.

This clone was recorded a few times. The V gene is TRBV11-2, the J gene TRBJ1-1, with TRBD1 matching 9 bases. Losses at the gene ends were 4 bases for V and 6 bases for J; bases not matched to a gene: 6. The CDR3 spans 14 residues. Germline V gene lookup returns CDR1 SGHAT and CDR2 FQNNGV. The CDR3 DNA reads as TGTGCCAGCAGCTCCACAGGGGGCTGGGCTGAAGCTTTCTTT. Its protein product is CASSSTGGWAEAFF.

This sequence joins TRBV21-1 and TRBJ1-3; TRBD1, the D gene given by the table, was not confirmed from the DNA. TRBV21-1 is a recognized pseudogene. This CDR3 region has 15 residues. The CDR3 DNA follows: TGTGCCACCCCACGGACAGTTAAGATTATAGGCACCATATATTTT. It yields the protein CATPRTVKIIGTIYF.

V is TRBV5-1 and J is TRBJ2-3, with TRBD2 matching over 8 bases. Trimming at V came to 4 bases and at J to 2 bases, leaving 12 bases not matched to a gene. The CDR3 runs 17 residues. Germline values: CDR1 SGHRS, CDR2 YFSETQ. Here the CDR3 DNA reads TGCGCCAGCAGCAGACTAAGCGGGGGTGGAAACACAGATACGCAGTATTTT. Its translation: CASSRLSGGGNTDTQYF.

The genes are TRBV5-1 and TRBJ1-2; D gene unclear. The germline V gene encodes CDR1 SGHRS and CDR2 YFSETQ. V dropped 5 bases and J dropped 2 bases, with 7 bases sitting between them. The length of the CDR3 is 12 residues. For the CDR3, the DNA is TGCGCCAGCAGTAGCGGCAACTATGGCTACACCTTC. Residues: CASSSGNYGYTF.

This clone was picked up a small number of times. V gene TRBV7-2 combines with J gene TRBJ2-6; D is unclear. Germline V gene data show CDR1 as SGHTA and CDR2 as FQGNSA. Trimming removed 2 bases at V and 8 bases at J, with 13 bases between. CDR3 size: 15 residues. For the CDR3, the DNA is TGTGCCAGCAGCTTAACTGCTGAATCGACCAACGTCCTGACTTTC. This translates into CASSLTAESTNVLTF. The full variable domain, rest sourced from reference TRBV7-2 and TRBJ2-6, is GAGVSQSPSNKVTEKGKDVELRCDPISGHTALYWYRQSLGQGLEFLIYFQGNSAPDKSGLPSDRFSAERTGGSVSTLTIQRTQQEDSAVYLCASSLTAESTNVLTFGAGSRLTVL.

This clone was recorded at least ten times. The chain combines TRBV19 with TRBJ1-1; possibly TRBD1 for D (6 bases). Germline V gene data show CDR1 as LNHDA and CDR2 as SQIVND (reference sequence). The V end was cut by 3 bases, the J end by 5 bases, with 7 bases between. The CDR3 contains 12 residues. For the CDR3, the DNA is TGTGCCAGTAGTATGGGGGCGACTGAAGCTTTCTTT. As protein: CASSMGATEAFF.

The chain couples TRBV12-3 or TRBV12-4 to TRBJ2-2; D uncertain. The CDR3 is 12 amino acids. The V gene lost 6 bases and the J gene lost 7 bases, with 9 bases spanning the gap. The CDR3 reads CASRRVDGELFF. The DNA for the CDR3 is TGTGCCAGCAGACGGGTGGACGGGGAGCTGTTTTTT.